This T cell receptor beta chain was captured in a study of TIL therapy for anti-PD-1-resistant metastatic lung cancer. Germline V gives CDR1 MNHEY, CDR2 SVGAGI. V was shortened by 6 bases and J by 3 bases, with 12 bases between the two germline ends. The CDR3 is made up of 14 amino acids. The libraries were made with immunoSEQ v3. Repertoires were generated with immunoSEQ multiplex PCR, while TCRdb's copy carries only in-frame clones and drops some. The repertoire includes about 43,000 clones, 65% to 80% of them detected once, and more than 13% sits in the top ten. The time point denotes: pre-treatment sample, taken before nivolumab and TIL therapy.

This chain connects TRBV6-5 to TRBJ1-5; D unclear. The source of this sequence is a man between 65 and 85 years old with non-small cell lung cancer. Sequences were derived from blood, sampled at baseline. DNA for the CDR3: TGTGCCAGCAGCAACAGCGTAAACAATCAGCCCCAGCATTTT. Translation gives CASSNSVNNQPQHF.